This T cell receptor beta chain was identified in a study of siplizumab effects on memory and regulatory T cells. This CDR3 is 11 amino acids long. Germline CDR1 and CDR2: MNHNS and SASEGT. Trimming took 3 bases from V and 4 from J, leaving 4 bases between them. The study, taken as a whole, reports: Apparently more diverse than memory cells, naive T cells also seemed major alloresponse contributors. The suppressive capacity of proliferating Tregs from siplizumab cultures remained unconfirmed. With siplizumab, cumulative frequency of CD4+ memory-derived alloreactive sequences dropped significantly. Versus roughly 27% in controls, the mappable alloreactive CD4+ clones averaged around 65% Treg-derived with siplizumab.

With respect to this clone: Antigen specificity is unknown. Other nucleotide sequences from this sample produce the same CDR3.

This table comes from immunoSEQ multiplex PCR, and its TCRdb copy is limited to in-frame clones, with some not included. The sample includes 94,000 or so clones, over 85% of them seen just once. V usage is TRBV6-1 and J usage is TRBJ2-7; no clear D gene. The source of this sequence is a human donor in good health. The sequenced material came from CD8+ T cells sorted from blood. CDR3 nucleotides: TGTGCCAGCAGTGATTCTTACGAGCAGTACTTC. It encodes CASSDSYEQYF.